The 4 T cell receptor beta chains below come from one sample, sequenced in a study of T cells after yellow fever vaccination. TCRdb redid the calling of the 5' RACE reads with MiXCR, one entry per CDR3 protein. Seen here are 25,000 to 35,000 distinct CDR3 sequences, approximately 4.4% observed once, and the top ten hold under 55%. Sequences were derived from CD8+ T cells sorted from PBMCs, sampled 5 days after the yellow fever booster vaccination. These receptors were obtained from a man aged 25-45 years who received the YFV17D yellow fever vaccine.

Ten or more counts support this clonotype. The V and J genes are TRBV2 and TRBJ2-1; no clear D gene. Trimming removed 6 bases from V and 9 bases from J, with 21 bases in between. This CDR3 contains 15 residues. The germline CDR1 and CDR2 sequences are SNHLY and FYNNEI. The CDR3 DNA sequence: TGTGCCAGCAGCCAGAGTCTTAGCCCCGACGGTGAGCAGTTCTTC. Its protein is CASSQSLSPDGEQFF.

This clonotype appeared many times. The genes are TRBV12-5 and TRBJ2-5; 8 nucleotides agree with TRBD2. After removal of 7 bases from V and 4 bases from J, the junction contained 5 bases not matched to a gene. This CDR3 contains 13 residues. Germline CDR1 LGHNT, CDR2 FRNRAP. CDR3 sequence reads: CASAQAGVETQYF. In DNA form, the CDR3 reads TGTGCTAGTGCCCAAGCGGGAGTAGAGACCCAGTACTTC.

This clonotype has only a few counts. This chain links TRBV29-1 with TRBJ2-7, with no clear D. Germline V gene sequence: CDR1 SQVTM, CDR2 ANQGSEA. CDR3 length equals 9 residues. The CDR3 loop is CSVSSVQFV. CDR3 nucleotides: TGCAGCGTTTCATCAGTTCAGTTCGTC.

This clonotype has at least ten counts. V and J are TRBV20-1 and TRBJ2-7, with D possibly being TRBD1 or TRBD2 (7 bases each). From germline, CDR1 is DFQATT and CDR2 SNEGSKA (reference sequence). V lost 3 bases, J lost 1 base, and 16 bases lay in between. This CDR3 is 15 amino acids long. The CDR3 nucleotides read TGCAGTGCTAGTGGGGGGGGACAGCTATCCTACGAGCAGTACTTC. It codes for CSASGGGQLSYEQYF.